The text below deals with one TCR beta chain. The sample is drawn from a study of Tregs in tolerant kidney transplant recipients. Germline CDR1 and CDR2: SGHNT and YENEEA. The CDR3 is 17 amino acids. Trimming took 0 bases from V and 1 from J, leaving 14 bases between them. The assay was immunoSEQ multiplex PCR, and TCRdb's table has in-frame clones only and misses some. Of approximately 60,000 clones in the sample, around four fifths are singletons; the top ten hold 5.2%. The chain couples TRBV11-3 to TRBJ2-3; possibly TRBD1 for D (5 bases). The TCR was taken from a human donor in good health. Sequencing used CD4+ T cells from blood. CDR3 in DNA: TGTGCCAGCAGCTTAGATACATCAGGGCCAGGCACAGATACGCAGTATTTT. Translating gives CASSLDTSGPGTDTQYF.